The 12 T cell receptor beta chains reported below all come from one sample, sequenced in a study of somatic mutations in cytotoxic T cells in rheumatoid arthritis. Repertoires were generated with immunoSEQ multiplex PCR, while TCRdb's copy carries only in-frame clones and drops some. Altogether fewer than 13,000 clones are present, roughly 74% being singletons, with the ten largest covering more than 35%. The source material was CD8+ T cells sorted from blood. These receptors were taken from a man aged 60 to 75 in good health.

This clone was detected only a few times. The genes are TRBV11-2 and TRBJ1-1, with D hard to call. V was cut by 1 base and J by 3 bases, with 12 bases left in between. The CDR3 totals 15 residues. The germline gives CDR1 SGHAT, CDR2 FQNNGV. The CDR3 is CASSLAQAWDTEAFF. The CDR3, as DNA: TGTGCCAGCAGCTTAGCCCAGGCTTGGGACACTGAAGCTTTCTTT. Supplemented by reference TRBV11-2 and TRBJ1-1, the full variable domain reads EAGVAQSPRYKIIEKRQSVAFWCNPISGHATLYWYQQILGQGPKLLIQFQNNGVVDDSQLPKDRFSAERLKGVDSTLKIQPAKLEDSAVYLCASSLAQAWDTEAFFGQGTRLTVV.

The table lists this clone with a count of one. The chain combines TRBV28 with TRBJ1-3; tentative D call: TRBD1 (6 bases). Trimming removed 3 bases from V and 0 bases from J, with 24 bases in between. Germline V gives CDR1 MDHEN, CDR2 SYDVKM. The length of the CDR3 is 20 residues. CDR3 nucleotide sequence: TGTGCCAGCAGTTTTTTCGGGGGGCAGTTAGATCCTGACTCTGGAAACACCATATATTTT. This codes for CASSFFGGQLDPDSGNTIYF. The whole variable domain, filled in from reference TRBV28 and TRBJ1-3, reads DVKVTQSSRYLVKRTGEKVFLECVQDMDHENMFWYRQDPGLGLRLIYFSYDVKMKEKGDIPEGYSVSREKKERFSLILESASTNQTSMYLCASSFFGGQLDPDSGNTIYFGEGSWLTVV.

The genes are TRBV6-1 and TRBJ1-1, with D unresolved. Trimming took off 1 base at V and 3 bases at J, with 6 bases between the two ends. Germline CDR1 and CDR2: MNHNS and SASEGT. The length of the CDR3 is 13 residues. The CDR3 here is CASSEVVDTEAFF. CDR3 sequence (DNA): TGTGCCAGCAGTGAAGTGGTAGACACTGAAGCTTTCTTT.

CDR3 in DNA: TGTGCCAGCAGTTACACCTTCTACGAGCAGTACTTC. This encodes CASSYTFYEQYF. The genes are TRBV6-6 and TRBJ2-7; unclear D gene. V was pared by 2 bases and J by 3 bases, with 5 bases between. CDR1 is MNHNY, CDR2 SVGAGI, per germline (reference sequence). The CDR3 has 12 amino acids.

The J gene is TRBJ2-1, the V gene TRBV9; D is perhaps TRBD2 (5 bases). V dropped 5 bases and J dropped 2 bases, with 14 bases sitting between them. Germline loops: CDR1 SGDLS, CDR2 YYNGEE. CDR3 size: 15 residues. The CDR3 here is CASSTTAGTYNEQFF. In DNA form, the CDR3 reads TGTGCCAGCAGTACGACCGCCGGGACCTACAATGAGCAGTTCTTC.

The V gene is TRBV6-1, the J gene TRBJ1-2; D is uncertain. Germline CDR1 MNHNS, CDR2 SASEGT. V gave up 2 bases and J gave up 5 bases, with 6 bases separating them. The CDR3 is 12 residues long. In nucleotides, the CDR3 is TGTGCCAGCAGTGAAAGGATTTATGGCTACACCTTC. Its protein product is CASSERIYGYTF.

This rearrangement joins TRBV19 to TRBJ1-1, with D uncertain. V dropped 5 bases and J dropped 10 bases, with 17 bases sitting between them. The CDR3 has 13 amino acids. Germline V gives CDR1 LNHDA, CDR2 SQIVND (reference sequence). CDR3 region: CASSEIPRVGAFF. CDR3 sequence (DNA): TGTGCCAGTAGTGAAATCCCCCGGGTGGGAGCTTTCTTT.

The rearrangement uses TRBV9 and TRBJ1-1; D is possibly TRBD1 (5 bases). V was pared by 6 bases and J by 0 bases, with 15 bases between. Germline values: CDR1 SGDLS, CDR2 YYNGEE. This CDR3 comprises 15 residues. CDR3 in amino acids: CASNPSTDLNTEAFF. In DNA form, the CDR3 reads TGTGCCAGCAACCCCTCGACAGACCTGAACACTGAAGCTTTCTTT.

This chain connects TRBV10-1 to TRBJ2-2; the D gene is possibly TRBD2 (6 bases). There are 14 residues in the CDR3. The V end was cut by 8 bases, the J end by 3 bases, with 13 bases between. CDR1 is WNHNN and CDR2 is SYGVQD in the germline V gene (reference sequence). In nucleotides, the CDR3 is TGCGCCAGCGGGGGGATAGGGGACACCGGGGAGCTGTTTTTT. Translating it yields CASGGIGDTGELFF.

V gene TRBV19 combines with J gene TRBJ1-2, with a weak D call TRBD1 (5 bases). The germline gives CDR1 LNHDA, CDR2 SQIVND (reference sequence). The V gene lost 7 bases and the J gene lost 0 bases, with 12 bases spanning the gap. The CDR3 consists of 14 residues. The CDR3 here is CASTPGGSNYGYTF. CDR3 bases: TGTGCCAGTACCCCCGGGGGGTCTAACTATGGCTACACCTTC.

The rearrangement uses TRBV28 and TRBJ2-1; the match to TRBD1 covers 10 bases. With 3 bases clipped from V and 3 bases from J, the junction kept 2 bases outside the gene matches. CDR3 length: 15 residues. Looked up from germline, CDR1 is MDHEN and CDR2 is SYDVKM. The CDR3 DNA follows: TGTGCCAGCAGTTTGACAGGGGGCTTCTACAATGAGCAGTTCTTC. This translates into CASSLTGGFYNEQFF.

This chain uses TRBV19 with TRBJ2-7; 10 positions match TRBD1. Germline CDR1 reads LNHDA; CDR2 reads SQIVND (reference sequence). With 4 bases clipped from V and 3 bases from J, the junction kept 18 bases outside the gene matches. The CDR3 totals 19 residues. CDR3 region: CASSKASGQGEWMNYEQYF. The CDR3 DNA reads as TGTGCCAGTAGTAAAGCCTCCGGACAGGGGGAATGGATGAACTACGAGCAGTACTTC.